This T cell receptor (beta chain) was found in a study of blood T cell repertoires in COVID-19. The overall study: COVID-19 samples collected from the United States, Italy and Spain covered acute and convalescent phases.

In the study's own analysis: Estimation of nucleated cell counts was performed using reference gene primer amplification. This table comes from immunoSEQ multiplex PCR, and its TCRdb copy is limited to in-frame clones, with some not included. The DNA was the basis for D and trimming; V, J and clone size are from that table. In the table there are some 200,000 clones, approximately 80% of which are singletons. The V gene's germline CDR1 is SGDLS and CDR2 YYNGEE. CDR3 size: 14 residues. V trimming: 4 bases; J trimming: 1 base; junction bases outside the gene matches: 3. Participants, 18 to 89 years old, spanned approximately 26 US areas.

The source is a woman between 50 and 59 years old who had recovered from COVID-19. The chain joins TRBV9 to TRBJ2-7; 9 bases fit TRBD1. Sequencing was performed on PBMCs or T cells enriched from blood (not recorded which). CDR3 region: CASSKGQGSYEQYF. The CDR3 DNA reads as TGTGCCAGCAGCAAGGGACAGGGATCCTACGAGCAGTACTTC. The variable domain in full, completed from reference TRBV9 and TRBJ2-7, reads DSGVTQTPKHLITATGQRVTLRCSPRSGDLSVYWYQQSLDQGLQFLIQYYNGEERAKGNILERFSAQQFPDLHSELNLSSLELGDSALYFCASSKGQGSYEQYFGPGTRLTVT.